This is a list of T cell receptor beta chains from one sample in a study of blood T cell repertoires in COVID-19. Sequencing was performed with immunoSEQ multiplex PCR; in TCRdb, only in-frame clones are kept and a portion is missing. This table has about 89,000 clones, 65% to 80% appearing once. The specimen sequenced was peripheral blood. The receptors originated from a human donor in a cohort sampled during active COVID-19. Both conserved end residues are part of each CDR3. Fields, in order: D gene, J gene, CDR3 length, clone size, V gene, CDR3 DNA, CDR3 protein. A D gene is named only where the DNA matches it firmly. Clone size appears in some rows only: once, few, many, or a class for an expanded clone.

>.|TRBJ2-7|16|.|TRBV5-1
TGCGCCAGCAGCGGGGCGGCGGAGGGCGGCTCCTACGAGCAGTACTTC
CASSGAAEGGSYEQYF
>TRBD1|TRBJ2-5|14|.|TRBV5-1
TGCGCCAGCAGCGCCCGACAGGGGCGCGAGACCCAGTACTTC
CASSARQGRETQYF
>TRBD2|TRBJ2-3|15|.|TRBV2
TGTGCCAGCAAGGGACTAGCGGGACGCACAGATACGCAGTATTTT
CASKGLAGRTDTQYF
>.|TRBJ2-3|16|few|TRBV24-1
TGTGCCACCAGCCCTGGGGGGGGGCGAAGCACAGATACGCAGTATTTT
CATSPGGGRSTDTQYF
>TRBD2|TRBJ2-5|14|few|TRBV11-1
TGTGCCAGCAGCTTATACGGGACTAGTTGGATCCAGTACTTC
CASSLYGTSWIQYF
>TRBD1|TRBJ1-6|15|.|TRBV3-1/TRBV3-2
TGTGCCAGCAGCCAATTACAGGGGGCAAGTTCACCCCTCCACTTT
CASSQLQGASSPLHF
>TRBD2|TRBJ2-1|15|.|TRBV28
TGTGCCAGCAGGGGTAGCGGGAGAGGGGTTAATGAGCAGTTCTTC
CASRGSGRGVNEQFF
>TRBD2|TRBJ2-1|15|once|TRBV3-1/TRBV3-2
TGTGCCAGCAGCCAAGGGCCTAGCGGTTACAATACACAGTTCTTC
CASSQGPSGYNTQFF
>TRBD2|TRBJ2-5|15|.|TRBV7-2
TGTGCCAGCAGCCCCAGGCTAGCGGTCCAAGAGACCCAGTACTTC
CASSPRLAVQETQYF
>.|TRBJ2-1|15|.|TRBV7-3
TGTGCCAGCAGCTTATTAGCTAGGCTCAACAATGAGCAGTTCTTC
CASSLLARLNNEQFF